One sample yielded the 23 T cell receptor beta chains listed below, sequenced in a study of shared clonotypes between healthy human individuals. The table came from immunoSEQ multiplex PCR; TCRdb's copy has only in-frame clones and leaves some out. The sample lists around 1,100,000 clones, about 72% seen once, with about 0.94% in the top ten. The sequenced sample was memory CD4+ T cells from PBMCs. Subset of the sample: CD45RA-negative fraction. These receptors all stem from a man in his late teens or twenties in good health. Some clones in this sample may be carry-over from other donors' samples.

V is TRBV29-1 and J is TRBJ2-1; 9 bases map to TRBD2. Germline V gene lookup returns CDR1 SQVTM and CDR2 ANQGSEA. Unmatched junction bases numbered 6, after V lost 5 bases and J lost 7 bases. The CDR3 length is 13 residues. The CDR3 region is CSVRVAGVNEQFF. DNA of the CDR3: TGCAGCGTTCGGGTAGCGGGAGTGAATGAGCAGTTCTTC.

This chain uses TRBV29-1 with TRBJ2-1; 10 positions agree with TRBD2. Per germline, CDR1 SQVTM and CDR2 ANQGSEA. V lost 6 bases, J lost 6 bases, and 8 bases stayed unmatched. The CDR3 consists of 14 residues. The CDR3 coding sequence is TGCAGCGTGGAGGGGACTAGCGAACTCAATGAGCAGTTCTTC. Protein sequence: CSVEGTSELNEQFF.

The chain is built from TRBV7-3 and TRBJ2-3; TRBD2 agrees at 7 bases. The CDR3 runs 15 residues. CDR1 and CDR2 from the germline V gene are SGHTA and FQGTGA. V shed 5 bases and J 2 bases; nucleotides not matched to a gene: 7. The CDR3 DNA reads TGTGCCAGCAGCCCGACTAGCTCCTACACAGATACGCAGTATTTT. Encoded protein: CASSPTSSYTDTQYF.

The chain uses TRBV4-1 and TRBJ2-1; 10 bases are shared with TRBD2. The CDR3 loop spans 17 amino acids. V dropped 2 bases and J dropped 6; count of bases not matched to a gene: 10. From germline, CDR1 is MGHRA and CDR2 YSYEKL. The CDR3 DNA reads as TGCGCCAGCAGCCAAACAAAGACTAGGACTAGCGGCAATGAGCAGTTCTTC. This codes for CASSQTKTRTSGNEQFF.

The CDR3 is CASSLNPDALVYEQYF. The CDR3 nucleotides read TGCGCCAGCAGCTTAAACCCCGACGCCTTGGTCTACGAGCAGTACTTC. V usage is TRBV5-1 and J usage is TRBJ2-7, with D uncertain. Germline V gene sequence: CDR1 SGHRS, CDR2 YFSETQ. CDR3 length equals 16 residues. The V end was cut by 2 bases, the J end by 3 bases, with 18 bases between.

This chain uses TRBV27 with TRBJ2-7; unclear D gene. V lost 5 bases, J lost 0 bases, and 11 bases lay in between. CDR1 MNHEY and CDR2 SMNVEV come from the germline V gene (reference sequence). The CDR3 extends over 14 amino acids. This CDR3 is CASSPQTISYEQYF. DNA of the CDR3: TGTGCCAGCAGTCCCCAGACAATCTCCTACGAGCAGTACTTC.

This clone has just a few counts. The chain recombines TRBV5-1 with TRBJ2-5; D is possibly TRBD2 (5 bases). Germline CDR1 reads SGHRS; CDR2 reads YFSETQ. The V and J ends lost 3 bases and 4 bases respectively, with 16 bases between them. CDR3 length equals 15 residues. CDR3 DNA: TGCGCCAGCAGCTCCGACACCCCTGCGGGAGAGACCCAGTACTTC. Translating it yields CASSSDTPAGETQYF.

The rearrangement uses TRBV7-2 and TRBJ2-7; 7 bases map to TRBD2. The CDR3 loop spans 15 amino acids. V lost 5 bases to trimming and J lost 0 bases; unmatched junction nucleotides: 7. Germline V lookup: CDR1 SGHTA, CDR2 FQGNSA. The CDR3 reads CASSPRAGSSYEQYF. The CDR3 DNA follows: TGTGCCAGCAGCCCTCGAGCGGGGAGCTCCTACGAGCAGTACTTC.

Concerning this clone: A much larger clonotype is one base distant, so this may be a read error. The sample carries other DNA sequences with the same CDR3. This chain's CDR3 is CASSSSYEQYF. CDR3 nucleotide sequence: TGTGCCAGCAGTTCCTCCTACGAGCAGTACTTC. The chain links TRBV28 to TRBJ2-7; D remains ambiguous. Germline V CDR1 and CDR2: MDHEN, SYDVKM. The CDR3 has 11 amino acids. V lost 4 bases, J lost 0 bases, and 1 base lay in between.

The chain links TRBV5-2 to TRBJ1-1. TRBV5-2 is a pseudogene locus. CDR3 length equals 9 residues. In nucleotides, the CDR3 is TGCGCCAGCAGCCCGGGACCGGTCTTT. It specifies CASSPGPVF.

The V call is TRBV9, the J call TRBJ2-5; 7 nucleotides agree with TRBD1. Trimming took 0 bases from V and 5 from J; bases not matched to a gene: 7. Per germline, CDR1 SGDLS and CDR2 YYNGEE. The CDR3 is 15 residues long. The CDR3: CASSVGAGGPETQYF. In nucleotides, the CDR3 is TGTGCCAGCAGCGTAGGGGCAGGGGGTCCGGAGACCCAGTACTTC.

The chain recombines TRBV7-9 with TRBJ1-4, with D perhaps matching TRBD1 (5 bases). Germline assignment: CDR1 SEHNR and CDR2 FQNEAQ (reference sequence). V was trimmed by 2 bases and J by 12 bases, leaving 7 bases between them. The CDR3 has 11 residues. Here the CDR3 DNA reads TGTGCCAGCAGCTTACAGGGAGAACTGTTTTTT. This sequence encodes CASSLQGELFF.

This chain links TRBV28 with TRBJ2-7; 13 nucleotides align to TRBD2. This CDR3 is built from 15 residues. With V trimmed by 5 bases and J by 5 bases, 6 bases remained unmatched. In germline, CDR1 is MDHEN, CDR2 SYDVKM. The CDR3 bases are TGTGCCAGCAGTAAACTAGCGGGAGGGCGTAACGAGCAGTACTTC. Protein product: CASSKLAGGRNEQYF. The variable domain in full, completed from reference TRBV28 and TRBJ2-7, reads DVKVTQSSRYLVKRTGEKVFLECVQDMDHENMFWYRQDPGLGLRLIYFSYDVKMKEKGDIPEGYSVSREKKERFSLILESASTNQTSMYLCASSKLAGGRNEQYFGPGTRLTVT.

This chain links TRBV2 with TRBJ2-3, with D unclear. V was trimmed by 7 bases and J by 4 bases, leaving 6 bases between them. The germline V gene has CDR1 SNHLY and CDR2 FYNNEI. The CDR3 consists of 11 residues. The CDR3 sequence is CASTAADTQYF. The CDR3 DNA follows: TGTGCCAGCACAGCCGCAGATACGCAGTATTTT.

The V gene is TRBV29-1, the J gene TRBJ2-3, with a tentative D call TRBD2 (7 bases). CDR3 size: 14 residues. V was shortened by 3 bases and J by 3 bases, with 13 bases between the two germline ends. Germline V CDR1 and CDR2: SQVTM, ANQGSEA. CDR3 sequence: CSVDGGGGTDTQYF. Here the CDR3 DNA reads TGCAGCGTTGATGGGGGAGGGGGGACAGATACGCAGTATTTT.

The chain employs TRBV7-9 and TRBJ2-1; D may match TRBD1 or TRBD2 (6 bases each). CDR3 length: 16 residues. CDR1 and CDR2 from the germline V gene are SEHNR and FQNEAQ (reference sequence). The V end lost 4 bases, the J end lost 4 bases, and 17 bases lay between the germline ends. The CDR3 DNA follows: TGTGCCAGCAGCTCGACTACGGGGGCCGATTACAATGAGCAGTTCTTC. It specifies CASSSTTGADYNEQFF.

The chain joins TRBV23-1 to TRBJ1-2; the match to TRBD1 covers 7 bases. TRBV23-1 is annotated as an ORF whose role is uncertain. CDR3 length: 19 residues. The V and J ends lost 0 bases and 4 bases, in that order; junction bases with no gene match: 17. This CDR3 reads CASSQSLQPQQGLGYGYTF. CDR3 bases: TGCGCCAGCAGTCAATCGCTACAGCCCCAACAGGGGCTCGGCTATGGCTACACCTTC.

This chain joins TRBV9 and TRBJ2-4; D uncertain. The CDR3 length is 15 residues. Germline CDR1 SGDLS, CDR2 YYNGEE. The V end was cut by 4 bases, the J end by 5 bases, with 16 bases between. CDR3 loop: CASSFSGSAENIQYF. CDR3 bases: TGTGCCAGCAGCTTCAGTGGGTCGGCCGAAAACATTCAGTACTTC.

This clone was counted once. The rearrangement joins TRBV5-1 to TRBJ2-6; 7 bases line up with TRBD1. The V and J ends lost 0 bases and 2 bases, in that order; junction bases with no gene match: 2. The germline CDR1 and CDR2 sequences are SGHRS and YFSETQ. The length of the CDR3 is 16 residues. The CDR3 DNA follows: TGCGCCAGCAGCTTGGGACAGGGTGCTGGGGCCAACGTCCTGACTTTC. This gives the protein CASSLGQGAGANVLTF. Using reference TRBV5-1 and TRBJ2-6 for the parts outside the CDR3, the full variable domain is KAGVTQTPRYLIKTRGQQVTLSCSPISGHRSVSWYQQTPGQGLQFLFEYFSETQRNKGNFPGRFSGRQFSNSRSEMNVSTLELGDSALYLCASSLGQGAGANVLTFGAGSRLTVL.

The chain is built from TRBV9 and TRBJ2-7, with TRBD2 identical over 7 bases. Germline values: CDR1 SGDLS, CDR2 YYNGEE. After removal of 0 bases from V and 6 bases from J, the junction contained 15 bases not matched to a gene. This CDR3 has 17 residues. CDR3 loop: CASSVGVGGLRMGEQYF. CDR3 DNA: TGTGCCAGCAGCGTAGGTGTGGGAGGGTTACGGATGGGCGAGCAGTACTTC.

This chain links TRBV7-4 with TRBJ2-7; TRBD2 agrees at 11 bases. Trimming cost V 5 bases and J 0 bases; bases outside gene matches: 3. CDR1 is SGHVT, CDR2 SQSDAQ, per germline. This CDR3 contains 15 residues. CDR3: CASSRLAGCSYEQYF. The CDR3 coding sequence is TGTGCCAGCAGCAGACTAGCGGGGTGCTCCTACGAGCAGTACTTC.

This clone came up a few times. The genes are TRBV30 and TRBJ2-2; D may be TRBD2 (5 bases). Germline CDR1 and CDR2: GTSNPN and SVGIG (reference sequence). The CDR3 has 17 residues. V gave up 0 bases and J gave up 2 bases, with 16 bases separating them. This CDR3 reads CAWSVDGKRLNTGELFF. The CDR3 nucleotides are TGTGCCTGGAGTGTGGATGGCAAGCGGCTCAACACCGGGGAGCTGTTTTTT. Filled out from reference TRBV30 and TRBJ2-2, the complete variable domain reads SQTIHQWPATLVQPVGSPLSLECTVEGTSNPNLYWYRQAAGRGLQLLFYSVGIGQISSEVPQNLSASRPQDRQFILSSKKLLLSDSGFYLCAWSVDGKRLNTGELFFGEGSRLTVL.

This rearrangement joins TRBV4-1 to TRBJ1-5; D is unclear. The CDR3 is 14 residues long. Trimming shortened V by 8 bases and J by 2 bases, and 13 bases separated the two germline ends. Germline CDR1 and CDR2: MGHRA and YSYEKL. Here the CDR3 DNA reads TGCGCCAGCCAGGCGGAAGGCGGCAATCAGCCCCAGCATTTT. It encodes CASQAEGGNQPQHF.